The next 20 T cell receptor beta chains were all read from a single sample in a study of T cell responses to AZD1222 COVID-19 vaccine. Profiled with immunoSEQ multiplex PCR; TCRdb holds only in-frame clones, not every one. The data show 200,000 or so clones, roughly 93% seen once. Sample: peripheral blood, taken on day 0 of AZD1222 vaccination. Receptors originate from an adult in good health.

The chain couples TRBV7-9 to TRBJ2-3; 7 positions match TRBD2. Germline values: CDR1 SEHNR, CDR2 FQNEAQ (reference sequence). This CDR3 contains 14 residues. Losses at the gene ends were 6 bases for V and 4 bases for J; bases not matched to a gene: 7. The CDR3 loop is CASRRLAEADTQYF. For the CDR3, the DNA is TGTGCCAGCAGGAGGCTAGCGGAGGCAGATACGCAGTATTTT.

The chain is built from TRBV5-5 and TRBJ2-7; the D gene is possibly TRBD1 (5 bases). Per germline, CDR1 SGHKS and CDR2 YYEKEE (reference sequence). V was shortened by 2 bases and J by 2 bases, with 5 bases between the two germline ends. The CDR3 covers 12 residues. In DNA, the CDR3 is TGTGCCAGCAGCTTAGGGGCCTACGAGCAGTACTTC. This sequence encodes CASSLGAYEQYF.

This chain joins TRBV24-1 and TRBJ2-7, with TRBD1 identical over 9 bases. The ends lost 4 bases at V and 0 bases at J; junction bases unmatched: 6. The CDR3 totals 16 residues. Germline V gene data show CDR1 as KGHDR and CDR2 as SFDVKD. CDR3 in amino acids: CATSDKGQGFSYEQYF. The CDR3 DNA reads as TGTGCCACCAGTGACAAAGGACAGGGGTTCTCCTACGAGCAGTACTTC.

CDR3 nucleotides: TGTGCCAGCAGCTTAAGGGGGACGGGGGAGCAGTACTTC. Translated: CASSLRGTGEQYF. V and J are TRBV11-3 and TRBJ2-7, with D possibly TRBD1 on 6 matching bases. Germline assignment: CDR1 SGHNT and CDR2 YENEEA. This CDR3 is 13 amino acids long. Trimming took off 2 bases at V and 7 bases at J, with 12 bases between the two ends.

V gene TRBV5-1 combines with J gene TRBJ2-1, with unresolved D. Germline CDR1 is SGHRS and CDR2 is YFSETQ. CDR3 length: 15 residues. V lost 4 bases and J 7 bases, leaving 18 bases between the germline ends. The CDR3 protein is CASSTVASGFNEQFF. The CDR3, as DNA: TGCGCCAGCAGCACGGTGGCTAGTGGGTTTAATGAGCAGTTCTTC.

This rearrangement joins TRBV6-4 to TRBJ2-1, with no clear D. This CDR3 has 13 amino acids. Germline V lookup: CDR1 MRHNA, CDR2 SNTAGT. The V and J ends lost 2 bases and 5 bases respectively, with 7 bases between them. The CDR3 coding sequence is TGTGCCAGCAGTGACGCCGAGAACAATGAGCAGTTCTTC. Residues: CASSDAENNEQFF.

The rearrangement joins TRBV19 to TRBJ2-7; D may be TRBD1 (5 bases). This CDR3 contains 15 residues. V was shortened by 5 bases and J by 4 bases, with 18 bases between the two germline ends. Germline values: CDR1 LNHDA, CDR2 SQIVND (reference sequence). For the CDR3, the DNA is TGTGCCAGTAGTCCGCAGGGTCTACCCCTTTACGAGCAGTACTTC. Its protein product is CASSPQGLPLYEQYF.

This chain uses TRBV28 with TRBJ2-2; weak D call: TRBD2 (7 bases). This CDR3 is built from 15 residues. The germline V gene has CDR1 MDHEN and CDR2 SYDVKM. Trimming left V 2 bases short and J 6 bases short, with 13 bases between. CDR3: CASSLGGALAGELFF. CDR3 sequence (DNA): TGTGCCAGCAGTTTAGGGGGGGCTTTGGCCGGGGAGCTGTTTTTT. The full variable domain, completed using reference TRBV28 and TRBJ2-2, is DVKVTQSSRYLVKRTGEKVFLECVQDMDHENMFWYRQDPGLGLRLIYFSYDVKMKEKGDIPEGYSVSREKKERFSLILESASTNQTSMYLCASSLGGALAGELFFGEGSRLTVL.

CDR3 nucleotides: TGTGCCAGCAGCTTAGCGGGGAGCAATCAGCCCCAGCATTTT. Translated: CASSLAGSNQPQHF. V gene TRBV9 combines with J gene TRBJ1-5; D is undetermined. V shed 4 bases and J shed 1 base, with 9 bases lying between them. This CDR3 contains 14 residues. Germline loops: CDR1 SGDLS, CDR2 YYNGEE. Looking up the rest from reference TRBV9 and TRBJ1-5 gives the full variable domain: DSGVTQTPKHLITATGQRVTLRCSPRSGDLSVYWYQQSLDQGLQFLIQYYNGEERAKGNILERFSAQQFPDLHSELNLSSLELGDSALYFCASSLAGSNQPQHFGDGTRLSIL.

The V call is TRBV15, the J call TRBJ1-1, with a tentative D call TRBD1 (5 bases). This CDR3 spans 16 amino acids. Trimming took 1 base from V and 1 from J, leaving 13 bases between them. Germline V lookup: CDR1 LNHNV, CDR2 YYDKDF (reference sequence). The chain's CDR3 is CATSRARGLTNTEAFF. The CDR3 DNA is TGTGCCACCAGCAGAGCCCGGGGACTGACGAACACTGAAGCTTTCTTT.

This chain uses TRBV7-9 with TRBJ1-1; D not certain. The CDR3 spans 13 residues. CDR1 and CDR2 (germline): SEHNR, FQNEAQ (reference sequence). V lost 4 bases, J lost 1 base, and 7 bases lay in between. This chain's CDR3 is CASSSDGNTEAFF. CDR3 DNA: TGTGCCAGCAGCTCCGACGGGAACACTGAAGCTTTCTTT. Full variable domain (outside the CDR3, taken from reference TRBV7-9 and TRBJ1-1): DTGVSQNPRHKITKRGQNVTFRCDPISEHNRLYWYRQTLGQGPEFLTYFQNEAQLEKSRLLSDRFSAERPKGSFSTLEIQRTEQGDSAMYLCASSSDGNTEAFFGQGTRLTVV.

The gene calls are TRBV5-4 and TRBJ1-4, with a tentative D call TRBD1 (6 bases). The CDR3 extends over 13 amino acids. Trimming stripped 4 bases from V and 7 bases from J, with 11 bases between. Germline V gene lookup returns CDR1 SGHNT and CDR2 YYREEE (reference sequence). The DNA of the CDR3 is TGTGCCAGCAGCCCCAGGGGAGGTGAAAAACTGTTTTTT. Protein product: CASSPRGGEKLFF.

This chain links TRBV4-1 with TRBJ2-2; 8 bases are shared with TRBD1. The CDR3 is made up of 16 amino acids. Unmatched junction bases numbered 7, after V lost 1 base and J lost 6 bases. The germline V gene encodes CDR1 MGHRA and CDR2 YSYEKL. In DNA form, the CDR3 reads TGCGCCAGCAGCCAAGCATCCAGGGGGCGCCCCGGGGAGCTGTTTTTT. Translating it yields CASSQASRGRPGELFF.

This clone was recorded only once. V gene TRBV29-1 combines with J gene TRBJ2-1; 9 bases are a match to TRBD2. J gave up 2 bases and V 6 bases, and 8 bases lay outside the gene matches. The CDR3 loop spans 15 amino acids. Germline V CDR1 and CDR2: SQVTM, ANQGSEA. The CDR3 here is CSVEWTSAPYNEQFF. The CDR3 DNA is TGCAGCGTGGAGTGGACTAGCGCGCCCTACAATGAGCAGTTCTTC.

This clone has just a few counts. The chain carries TRBV15 and TRBJ1-5; no clear D gene. The ends were cut back, 5 bases at V and 4 bases at J, with 9 bases in the middle. The germline CDR1 and CDR2 sequences are LNHNV and YYDKDF (reference sequence). The CDR3 is 13 amino acids. CDR3: CATSAPNNQPQHF. CDR3 coding DNA: TGTGCCACCAGCGCACCGAATAATCAGCCCCAGCATTTT.

The chain's CDR3 is CASTPRDTYEQYF. The CDR3 DNA sequence: TGTGCCAGCACCCCCCGTGACACCTACGAGCAGTACTTC. The gene calls are TRBV12-3 or TRBV12-4 and TRBJ2-7; no clear D gene. Trimming pared 7 bases from V and 2 bases from J, leaving 12 bases between. CDR3 length equals 13 residues.

V and J are TRBV29-1 and TRBJ2-3, with a possible D match to TRBD2 (6 bases). V was shortened by 7 bases and J by 1 base, with 9 bases between the two germline ends. The length of the CDR3 is 12 residues. From germline, CDR1 is SQVTM and CDR2 ANQGSEA. The CDR3 is CSGGGGTDTQYF. CDR3 DNA sequence: TGCAGCGGGGGCGGGGGCACAGATACGCAGTATTTT.

The CDR3 loop reads CASSFNRAMNSPLHF. Written as DNA, the CDR3 is TGTGCCAGCAGCTTCAACCGGGCCATGAATTCACCCCTCCACTTT. V gene TRBV7-2 combines with J gene TRBJ1-6; no clear D gene. The CDR3 totals 15 residues. Per germline, CDR1 SGHTA and CDR2 FQGNSA. Trimming cost V 3 bases and J 7 bases, with 13 bases left between them.

The DNA for the CDR3 is TGTGCCAGCATCAGGGGAGAGGGAAACACCATATATTTT. It codes for CASIRGEGNTIYF. The V gene is TRBV6-5, the J gene TRBJ1-3; maybe TRBD1 (6 bases). Germline lookup yields CDR1 MNHEY and CDR2 SVGAGI. This CDR3 has 13 residues. V lost 7 bases to trimming and J lost 4 bases, with 11 bases between them.

V and J are TRBV11-2 and TRBJ2-5; no reliable D call. The V end lost 8 bases, the J end lost 5 bases, and 9 bases lay between the germline ends. The CDR3 is 11 amino acids. The germline CDR1 and CDR2 sequences are SGHAT and FQNNGV. CDR3 nucleotides: TGTGCCAGCGACTTCCGGGAGACCCAGTACTTC. Translating gives CASDFRETQYF.